This T cell receptor (beta chain) is drawn from a study of CD8 T cells in ankylosing spondylitis. Study-level points and caveats: Reportedly, significant enrichment of disease-linked clones occurred in matched ankylosing spondylitis synovial fluid.

TCRdb re-derived calls from the 5' RACE reads in MiXCR, one entry per CDR3 protein. The sample gives approximately 350,000 distinct CDR3 sequences, under 15% of which show up once; approximately 1.1% is in the top ten. The V and J ends lost 6 bases and 2 bases respectively, with 13 bases between them. This CDR3 comprises 14 residues. Germline CDR1 is MGHDK and CDR2 is SYGVNS. This clonotype has just a few counts. Its antigen is not identified. This receptor was taken from a male donor with ankylosing spondylitis or in good health (not recorded which). What was sequenced was blood, either unsorted or a sorted T cell fraction (not recorded which). The chain joins TRBV25-1 to TRBJ2-5; the D gene is possibly TRBD2 (5 bases). This CDR3 is CASSRPGEQETQYF. DNA for the CDR3: TGTGCCAGCAGCCGTCCCGGGGAACAAGAGACCCAGTACTTC.